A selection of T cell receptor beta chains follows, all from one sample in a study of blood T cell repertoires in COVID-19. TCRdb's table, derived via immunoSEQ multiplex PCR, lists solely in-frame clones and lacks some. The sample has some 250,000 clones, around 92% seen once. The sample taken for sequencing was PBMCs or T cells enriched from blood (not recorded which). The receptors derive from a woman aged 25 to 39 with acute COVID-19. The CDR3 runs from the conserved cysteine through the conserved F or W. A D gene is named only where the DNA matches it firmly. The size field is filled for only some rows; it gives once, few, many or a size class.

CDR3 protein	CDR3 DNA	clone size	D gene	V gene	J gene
CASSNRTGLNSPLHF	TGTGCCAGCAGCAACCGGACAGGCCTAAATTCACCCCTCCACTTT	.	TRBD1	TRBV11-2	TRBJ1-6
CASSFSPTGYNEKLFF	TGTGCCAGCAGTTTTAGCCCCACAGGATATAATGAAAAACTGTTTTTT	.	.	TRBV27	TRBJ1-4
CAISEQGATNEKLFF	TGTGCCATCAGTGAACAGGGGGCTACTAATGAAAAACTGTTTTTT	many	TRBD1	TRBV10-3	TRBJ1-4
CAWSLGHHGYTF	TGTGCCTGGAGTTTGGGGCATCATGGCTACACCTTC	.	.	TRBV30	TRBJ1-2
CASKRQGLASLHF	TGTGCCAGTAAGCGACAGGGGTTGGCGTCCCTCCACTTT	.	TRBD1	TRBV19	TRBJ1-6
CASSDSPSPSTDTQYF	TGTGCCAGCAGTGACTCGCCTAGCCCCTCCACAGATACGCAGTATTTT	.	.	TRBV6-4	TRBJ2-3
CASTSWTSGTEAFF	TGTGCCAGCACCTCGTGGACTTCGGGCACTGAAGCTTTCTTT	.	.	TRBV3-1/TRBV3-2	TRBJ1-1
CATSDPSRDEQFF	TGTGCCACCAGTGATCCCAGCAGGGATGAGCAGTTCTTC	.	.	TRBV24-1	TRBJ2-1
CASSFSTGSAYGYTF	TGTGCCAGCAGCTTTTCGACAGGGAGCGCCTATGGCTACACCTTC	.	TRBD1	TRBV7-2	TRBJ1-2
CASSQISNTGELFF	TGTGCCAGTAGTCAGATTTCGAACACCGGGGAGCTGTTTTTT	.	.	TRBV19	TRBJ2-2
CASRWGDTEAFF	TGTGCCAGCAGATGGGGCGACACTGAAGCTTTCTTT	.	.	TRBV19	TRBJ1-1
CASSNRGGNEKLFF	TGCGCCAGCAGCAACCGGGGGGGCAACGAAAAACTGTTTTTT	.	.	TRBV5-1	TRBJ1-4
CASSHDRGELAKNIQYF	TGTGCCAGCAGCCACGACAGGGGTGAACTAGCCAAAAACATTCAGTACTTC	.	TRBD1	TRBV9	TRBJ2-4
CASSPTRGPTGELFF	TGTGCCAGCTCACCAACGCGAGGTCCCACCGGGGAGCTGTTTTTT	.	.	TRBV18	TRBJ2-2
CASSPPSGPSTDTQYF	TGTGCCAGCAGCCCGCCCAGCGGGCCAAGCACAGATACGCAGTATTTT	.	.	TRBV7-9	TRBJ2-3
CASSQEHTGTEAFF	TGTGCCAGCAGCCAAGAGCACACGGGGACTGAAGCTTTCTTT	.	.	TRBV3-1/TRBV3-2	TRBJ1-1
CASSIPGTGVEQYF	TGTGCCAGCAGTATCCCCGGGACAGGGGTCGAGCAGTACTTC	.	TRBD1	TRBV11-2	TRBJ2-7
CASSDARGGQQETQYF	TGCGCCAGCAGTGATGCTCGGGGGGGGCAGCAAGAGACCCAGTACTTC	.	TRBD2	TRBV10-2	TRBJ2-5
CASSFAAVSSPLHF	TGTGCCAGCAGCTTCGCGGCTGTGTCTTCACCCCTCCACTTT	once	.	TRBV11-2	TRBJ1-6
CASSLGARAGELFF	TGCGCCAGCAGCCTGGGGGCGAGGGCCGGGGAGCTGTTTTTT	.	.	TRBV5-1	TRBJ2-2
CASSYLLRAGNTEAFF	TGTGCCAGCAGCTACCTCTTAAGGGCGGGGAACACTGAAGCTTTCTTT	.	.	TRBV7-3	TRBJ1-1
CASSKGGQFNQPQHF	TGTGCCAGCAGTAAGGGCGGACAGTTCAATCAGCCCCAGCATTTT	once	.	TRBV6-2/TRBV6-3	TRBJ1-5
CASSLRRSNQPQHF	TGTGCCAGCAGCTTACGGCGGAGCAATCAGCCCCAGCATTTT	.	.	TRBV7-2	TRBJ1-5
CASSPQTGAGELFF	TGTGCCAGCAGTCCCCAGACAGGGGCCGGGGAGCTGTTTTTT	.	TRBD1	TRBV2	TRBJ2-2
CASSGAGGPNTGELFF	TGTGCCAGCTCCGGGGCGGGGGGACCGAACACCGGGGAGCTGTTTTTT	few	TRBD2	TRBV3-1/TRBV3-2	TRBJ2-2
CASSSTGIYEQYF	TGCGCCAGCAGCTCCACCGGGATCTACGAGCAGTACTTC	.	.	TRBV5-1	TRBJ2-7
CATSREGTGIYEQYF	TGTGCCACCAGCAGAGAGGGGACAGGGATCTACGAGCAGTACTTC	.	TRBD1	TRBV15	TRBJ2-7
CASSVDHTGTYEQYF	TGTGCCAGCAGCGTAGACCATACAGGGACCTACGAGCAGTACTTC	few	.	TRBV9	TRBJ2-7
CAIRGGLADTQYF	TGTGCCATCCGCGGGGGCCTAGCAGATACGCAGTATTTT	.	.	TRBV10-3	TRBJ2-3